A single T cell receptor beta chain is shown here with its context. What it recognizes is unknown. This record comes from a study of T-cell reconstitution after alpha-beta-depleted transplantation in children. Study-wide results and caveats: Surviving recipient T cells and thymic progenitors accounted for the high day-60 TCRbeta diversity observed in some patients.

The TCRbeta library incorporated unique molecular identifiers. In TCRdb, the PCR reads were re-called with MiXCR into one record per CDR3 protein. Altogether 700,000 to 950,000 distinct CDR3 sequences are present, roughly 15% being singletons, with the ten largest covering roughly 5%. The sequencing used PBMCs, mostly from graft donor cells, collected 360 days after TCRalphabeta/CD19-depleted stem cell transplant. This clonotype originated in a male patient between 5 and 17 years old who had a stem cell transplant for acute lymphoblastic leukemia, so the T cells may come from the graft donor.

The CDR3 DNA sequence: TGCGCCAGCAGCTTGGAAGGTTCGGGGCCCCGGTACTTC. Translated: CASSLEGSGPRYF. The V and J genes are TRBV5-1 and TRBJ2-4; the D gene could be TRBD1 or TRBD2 (5 bases each). This CDR3 is 13 amino acids long. V was shortened by 0 bases and J by 15 bases, with 16 bases between the two germline ends. CDR1 SGHRS and CDR2 YFSETQ come from the germline V gene.